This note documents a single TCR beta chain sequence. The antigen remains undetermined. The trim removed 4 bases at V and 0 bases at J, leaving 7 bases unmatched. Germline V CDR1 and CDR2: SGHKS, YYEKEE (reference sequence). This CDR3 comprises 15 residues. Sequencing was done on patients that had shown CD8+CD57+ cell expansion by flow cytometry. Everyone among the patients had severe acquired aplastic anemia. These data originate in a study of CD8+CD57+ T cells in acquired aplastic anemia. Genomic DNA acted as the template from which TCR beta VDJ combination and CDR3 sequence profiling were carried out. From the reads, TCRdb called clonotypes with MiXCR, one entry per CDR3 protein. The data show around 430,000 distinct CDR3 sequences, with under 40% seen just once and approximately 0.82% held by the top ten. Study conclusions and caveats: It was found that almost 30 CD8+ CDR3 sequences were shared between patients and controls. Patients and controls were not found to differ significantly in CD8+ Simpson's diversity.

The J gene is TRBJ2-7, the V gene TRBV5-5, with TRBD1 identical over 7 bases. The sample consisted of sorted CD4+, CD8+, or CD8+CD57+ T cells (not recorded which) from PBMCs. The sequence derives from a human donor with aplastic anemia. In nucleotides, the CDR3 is TGTGCCAGCAGCCTGGGACAGCCGAACTCCTACGAGCAGTACTTC. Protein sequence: CASSLGQPNSYEQYF.